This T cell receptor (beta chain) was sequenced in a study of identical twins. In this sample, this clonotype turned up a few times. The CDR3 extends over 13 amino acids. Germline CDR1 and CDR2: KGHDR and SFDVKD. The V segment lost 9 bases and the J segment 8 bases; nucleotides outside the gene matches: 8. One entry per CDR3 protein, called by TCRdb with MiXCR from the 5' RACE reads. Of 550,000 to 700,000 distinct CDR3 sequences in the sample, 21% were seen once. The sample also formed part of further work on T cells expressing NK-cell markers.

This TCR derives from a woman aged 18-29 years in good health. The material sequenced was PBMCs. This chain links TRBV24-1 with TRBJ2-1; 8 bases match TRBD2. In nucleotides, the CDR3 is TGTGCCACCGGCTCGGGAGGGCCACATGAGCAGTTCTTC. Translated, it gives CATGSGGPHEQFF.